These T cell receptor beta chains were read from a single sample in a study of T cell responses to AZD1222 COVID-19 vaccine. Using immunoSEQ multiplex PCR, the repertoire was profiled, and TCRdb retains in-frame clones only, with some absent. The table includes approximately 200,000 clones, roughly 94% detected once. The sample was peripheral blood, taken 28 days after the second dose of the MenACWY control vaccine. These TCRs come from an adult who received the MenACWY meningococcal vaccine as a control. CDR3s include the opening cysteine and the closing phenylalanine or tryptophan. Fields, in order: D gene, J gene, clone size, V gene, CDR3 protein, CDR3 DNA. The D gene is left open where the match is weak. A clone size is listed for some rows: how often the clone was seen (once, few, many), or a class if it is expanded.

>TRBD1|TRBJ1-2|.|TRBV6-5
CASRGTDLYGYTF
TGTGCCAGCAGGGGGACAGACCTCTATGGCTACACCTTC
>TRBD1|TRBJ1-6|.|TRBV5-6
CASSFFPRQGRLNSPLHF
TGTGCCAGCAGCTTCTTCCCCAGACAGGGTCGTTTGAATTCACCCCTCCACTTT
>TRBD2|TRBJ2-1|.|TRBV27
CASSPSGSSYNEQFF
TGTGCCAGCAGCCCTAGCGGAAGCTCCTACAATGAGCAGTTCTTC
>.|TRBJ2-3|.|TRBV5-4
CASSLKRGTDTQYF
TGTGCCAGCAGCTTGAAACGGGGAACAGATACGCAGTATTTT
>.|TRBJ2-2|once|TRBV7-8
CASSSPGQTNTGELFF
TGTGCCAGCAGCTCACCGGGACAAACGAACACCGGGGAGCTGTTTTTT
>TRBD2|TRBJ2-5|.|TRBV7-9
CASSLAQFAGGLETQYF
TGTGCCAGCAGCTTAGCGCAGTTCGCGGGGGGGCTTGAGACCCAGTACTTC
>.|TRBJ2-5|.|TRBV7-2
CASSLASGARETQYF
TGTGCCAGCAGCTTAGCGTCGGGGGCGCGGGAGACCCAGTACTTC
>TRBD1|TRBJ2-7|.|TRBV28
CASSFTIRARGQGAAYEQYF
TGTGCCAGCAGTTTTACCATTAGGGCCCGGGGACAGGGGGCAGCCTACGAGCAGTACTTC
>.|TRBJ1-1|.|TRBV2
CASSGPAGGSAEAFF
TGTGCCAGCAGTGGGCCCGCCGGGGGGTCGGCTGAAGCTTTCTTT
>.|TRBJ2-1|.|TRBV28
CASTLGTGVSYNEQFF
TGTGCCAGCACCCTAGGTACGGGGGTCTCCTACAATGAGCAGTTCTTC
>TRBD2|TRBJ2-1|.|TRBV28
CASIGGSGGWGSYNEQFF
TGTGCCAGCATCGGTGGTAGCGGGGGATGGGGCTCCTACAATGAGCAGTTCTTC
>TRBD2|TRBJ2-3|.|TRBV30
CAWTGTKVTDTQYF
TGTGCCTGGACCGGGACTAAGGTGACAGATACGCAGTATTTT
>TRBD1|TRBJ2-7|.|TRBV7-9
CASSSGQDYEQYF
TGTGCCAGCAGCTCCGGACAGGACTACGAGCAGTACTTC
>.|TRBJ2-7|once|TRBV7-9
CASSPVQEGEQYF
TGTGCCAGCAGCCCCGTCCAGGAGGGGGAGCAGTACTTC
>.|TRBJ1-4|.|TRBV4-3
CASSQDRGEKLFF
TGCGCCAGCAGCCAAGACCGGGGCGAAAAACTGTTTTTT
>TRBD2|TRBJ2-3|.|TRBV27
CASSLRDRGGALLRTDTQYF
TGTGCCAGCAGTTTAAGGGACCGCGGGGGGGCCTTATTACGCACAGATACGCAGTATTTT
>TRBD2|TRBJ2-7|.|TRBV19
CASSIGLAEAYEQYF
TGTGCCAGTAGTATAGGTCTAGCGGAGGCCTACGAGCAGTACTTC
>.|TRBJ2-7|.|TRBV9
CASSVGEGRSQYF
TGTGCCAGCAGCGTAGGCGAGGGAAGGTCGCAGTACTTC
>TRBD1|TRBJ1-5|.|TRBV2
CASSGGTGNNQPQHF
TGTGCCAGCAGTGGGGGGACAGGGAACAATCAGCCCCAGCATTTT
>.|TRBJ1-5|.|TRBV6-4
CASSIDINQPQHF
TGTGCCAGCAGTATAGACATCAATCAGCCCCAGCATTTT
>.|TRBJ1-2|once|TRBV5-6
CASSLYSHYGYTF
TGTGCCAGCAGCTTGTATTCCCACTATGGCTACACCTTC
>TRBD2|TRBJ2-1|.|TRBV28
CASSFPPAGVLYNEQFF
TGTGCCAGCAGTTTTCCCCCAGCGGGAGTTCTCTACAATGAGCAGTTCTTC
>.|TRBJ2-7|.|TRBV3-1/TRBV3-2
CASSSLSYEQYF
TGTGCCAGCAGCTCCCTGTCCTACGAGCAGTACTTC
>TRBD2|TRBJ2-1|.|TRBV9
CASSVELAGRNEQFF
TGTGCCAGCAGCGTAGAACTAGCGGGGAGGAATGAGCAGTTCTTC